This TCR beta chain appears in the sequencing data of a study of shared clonotypes between healthy human individuals. About the study: Three plates were used per donor for CD4 naive, three for CD4 memory, two for CD8 naive and one for CD8 memory. Study results and limitations: The study generally estimated greater richness for naive than memory subsets.

Donors were healthy HIV-negative adults without recent acute infections or vaccinations. A word on this clone: What it binds is not known.

This CDR3 has 14 amino acids. Germline CDR1 and CDR2: SGHRS and YFSETQ. Trimming cost V 4 bases and J 3 bases, with 13 bases left between them. Some clones are missing from TCRdb's copy, which holds only in-frame ones; the method was immunoSEQ multiplex PCR. The repertoire consists of about 2 million clones, with 90% to 95% occurring once and the leading ten covering 0.13%. The chain couples TRBV5-1 to TRBJ1-2, with D unresolved. The source material was naive CD4+ T cells sorted from blood. Subset denoted: CD45RA+ positively selected. The clonotype originates from a man younger than 30 in good health. The CDR3 bases are TGCGCCAGCAGCCCGGTCCACACGGACTATGGCTACACCTTC. This translates into CASSPVHTDYGYTF.